This T cell receptor (beta chain) derives from a study of human T cells and chemical hapten exposure. Time point reported: patch test 1, 2 weeks after DPC sensitization. As to treatment: therapeutic diphenylcyclopropenone sensitization with weekly scalp DPC. Sequencing started from total RNA isolated from unfractionated whole blood. TCRdb reanalysed the RACE reads using MiXCR and keeps one entry per CDR3 protein. The data show under 40,000 distinct CDR3 sequences, with 5% to 8% seen just once and roughly 9.5% held by the top ten. This clonotype has ten or more counts. V dropped 5 bases and J dropped 4 bases, with 24 bases sitting between them. CDR1 is SEHNR and CDR2 is FQNEAQ in the germline V gene (reference sequence). The CDR3 spans 18 residues.

The sequence was obtained from a woman aged 25-40 years with alopecia areata. Some clones in this sample may be carry-over from other donors' samples. The chain links TRBV7-9 to TRBJ2-1; maybe TRBD1 (6 bases). The sequencing here drew on whole blood, taken in connection with sensitization to the hapten diphenylcyclopropenone (DPC). The CDR3, as DNA: TGTGCCAGCAGCCCCCCTGTGGTTAACAGGGAGAGTTACAATGAGCAGTTCTTC. It is translated as CASSPPVVNRESYNEQFF.